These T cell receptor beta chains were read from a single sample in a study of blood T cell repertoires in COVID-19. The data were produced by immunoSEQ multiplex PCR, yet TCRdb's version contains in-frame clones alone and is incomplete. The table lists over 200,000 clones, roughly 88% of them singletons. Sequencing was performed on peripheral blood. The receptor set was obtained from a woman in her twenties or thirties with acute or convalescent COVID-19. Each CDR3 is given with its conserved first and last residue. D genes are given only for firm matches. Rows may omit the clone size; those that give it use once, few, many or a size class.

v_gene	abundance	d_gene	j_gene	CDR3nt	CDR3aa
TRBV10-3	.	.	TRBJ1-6	TGTGCCATCAGTGCCGACAGTAATAATTCACCCCTCCACTTT	CAISADSNNSPLHF
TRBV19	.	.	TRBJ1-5	TGTGCCAGTAATACAGGGAGCAATCAGCCCCAGCATTTT	CASNTGSNQPQHF
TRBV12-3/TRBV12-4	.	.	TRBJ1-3	TGTGCCAGCAGTACTGTACAGGATAATCATTTT	CASSTVQDNHF
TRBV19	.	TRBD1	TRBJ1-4	TGTGCCAGTAGTATCACCGGGACAGAGGGTGAAAAACTGTTTTTT	CASSITGTEGEKLFF
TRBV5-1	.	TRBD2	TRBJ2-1	TGCGCCAGCAGCTACATAGCGGGAGGTTGGAATGAGCAGTTCTTC	CASSYIAGGWNEQFF
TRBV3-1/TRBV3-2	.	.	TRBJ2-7	TGTGCCAGCAGCCAAGATCTGTCTTTCTACGAGCAGTACTTC	CASSQDLSFYEQYF
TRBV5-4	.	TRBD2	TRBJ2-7	TGTGCCAGCAGCTTGGAGTGGCTAGCGGGAGACCGCGAGCAGTACTTC	CASSLEWLAGDREQYF
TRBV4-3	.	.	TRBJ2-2	TGCGCCAGCAGCCAAGAACTAGAGGCGGCCGGGGAGCTGTTTTTT	CASSQELEAAGELFF
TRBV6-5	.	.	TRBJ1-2	TGTGCCAGCAGGTCATTCGGGGGGCGAGGAGGCTACACCTTC	CASRSFGGRGGYTF
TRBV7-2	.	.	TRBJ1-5	TGTGCCAGCAGCGAAAGGACAGGCAATCAGCCCCAGCATTTT	CASSERTGNQPQHF
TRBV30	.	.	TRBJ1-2	TGTGCCTGGACAGGGCATAAATCGGACGGCTACACCTTC	CAWTGHKSDGYTF
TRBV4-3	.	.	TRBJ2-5	TGCGCCAGCAGCCAAGACCGGGCGGGAAGGGAGACCCAGTACTTC	CASSQDRAGRETQYF
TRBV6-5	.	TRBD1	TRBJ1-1	TGTGCCACCGAACAGGGGGTAAGCACTGAAGCTTTCTTT	CATEQGVSTEAFF
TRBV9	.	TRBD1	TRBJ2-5	TGTGCCAGCAGCGCCCGGGACAGGGGGCCTAAAGAGACCCAGTACTTC	CASSARDRGPKETQYF
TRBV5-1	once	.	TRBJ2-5	TGCGCCAGCAGCTTGACTAAATTCCAAGAGACCCAGTACTTC	CASSLTKFQETQYF
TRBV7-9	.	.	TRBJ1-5	TGTGCCAGCAGCTTAGGGCAGGGTAGCAATCAGCCCCAGCATTTT	CASSLGQGSNQPQHF
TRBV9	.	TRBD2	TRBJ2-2	TGTGCCAGCAGTATTTTTCCCAGCGGGAGGACCAACACCGGGGAGCTGTTTTTT	CASSIFPSGRTNTGELFF
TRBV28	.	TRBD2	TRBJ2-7	TGTGCCAGCAGTTTAGGGCTAGCGGGCAGCTTATCCTACGAGCAGTACTTC	CASSLGLAGSLSYEQYF
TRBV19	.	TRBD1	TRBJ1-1	TGTGCCAGTAGTCCCCGGACAGGGGCGAAGTGGACCACTGAAGCTTTCTTT	CASSPRTGAKWTTEAFF
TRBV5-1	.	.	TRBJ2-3	TGCGCCAGCAGCTCTATAACCTCCGGGACAGATACGCAGTATTTT	CASSSITSGTDTQYF
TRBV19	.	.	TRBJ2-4	TGTGCCAGTAGGCAAGCGGACCTAGCCAAAAACATTCAGTACTTC	CASRQADLAKNIQYF
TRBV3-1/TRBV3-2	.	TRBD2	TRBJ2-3	TGTGCCAGCAGCCAAGATAAACTAGCGGGAGGCACAGATACGCAGTATTTT	CASSQDKLAGGTDTQYF
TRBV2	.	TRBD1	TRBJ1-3	TGTGCCAGCAGGCAGCAGGGGGCCACTGGAAACACCATATATTTT	CASRQQGATGNTIYF
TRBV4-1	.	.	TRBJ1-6	TGCGCCAGCAGCCAAGAACGACAACGATATTCACCCCTCCACTTT	CASSQERQRYSPLHF
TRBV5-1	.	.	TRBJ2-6	TGCGCCAGCAGCTTTGCCAGCTCTGGGGCCAACGTCCTGACTTTC	CASSFASSGANVLTF
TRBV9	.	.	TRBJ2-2	TGTGCCAGCAGCGTAGATCCAGGGGCCACCGGGGAGCTGTTTTTT	CASSVDPGATGELFF
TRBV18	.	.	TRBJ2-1	TGTGCCAGCTCACTAAAAAGGGGTGGTTCGGAGGGTGAGCAGTTCTTC	CASSLKRGGSEGEQFF
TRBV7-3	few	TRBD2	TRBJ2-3	TGTGCCAGCAGCCGGGGACTAGCGGGGCGATGGGGGAGTAGCACAGATACGCAGTATTTT	CASSRGLAGRWGSSTDTQYF
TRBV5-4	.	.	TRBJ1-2	TGTGCCAGCAGCTTGGAGGGAGGGGTTTATGGCTACACCTTC	CASSLEGGVYGYTF
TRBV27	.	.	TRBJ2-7	TGTGCCAGCAGTTTGTCAGGCTCCTACGAGCAGTACTTC	CASSLSGSYEQYF
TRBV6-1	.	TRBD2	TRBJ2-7	TGTGCCAGCAGTGATATTGGCACAGCACTAGCGGGAGGGCCGGAGGAGCAGTACTTC	CASSDIGTALAGGPEEQYF
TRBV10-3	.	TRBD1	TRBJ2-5	TGTGCCATCAGTGAAGTGGGACAGAACCAAGAGACCCAGTACTTC	CAISEVGQNQETQYF
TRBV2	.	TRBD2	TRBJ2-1	TGTGCCAGCACACTAGCGGGGGGCCTAGGGCAGTTCTTC	CASTLAGGLGQFF
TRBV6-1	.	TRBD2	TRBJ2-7	TGTGCCAGCAGTGAAAGGACTAGCGGGAGAATTCTCTACGAGCAGTACTTC	CASSERTSGRILYEQYF
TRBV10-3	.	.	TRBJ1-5	TGTGCCATCAGTGAACTGGCGGCAGGGTCCTCTAAGGAGCCCCAGCATTTT	CAISELAAGSSKEPQHF
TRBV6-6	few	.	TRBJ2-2	TGTGCCAGCAGACACGGACTGGTAAACACCGGGGAGCTGTTTTTT	CASRHGLVNTGELFF
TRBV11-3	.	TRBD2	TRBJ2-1	TGTGCCAGCAGCTCCGGCCTAGCGGGAGGGTTTCATGAGCAGTTCTTC	CASSSGLAGGFHEQFF
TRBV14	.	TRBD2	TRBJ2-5	TGTGCCAGCAGCCAAGTGGCGGGAGGGAACCAAGAGACCCAGTACTTC	CASSQVAGGNQETQYF
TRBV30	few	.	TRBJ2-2	TGTGCCTGGACAGGGCCCGGGGAGCTGTTTTTT	CAWTGPGELFF
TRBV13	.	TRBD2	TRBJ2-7	TGTGCCAGCAGCTCGCACCAGAGTAGCGGGAGTTACGAGCAGTACTTC	CASSSHQSSGSYEQYF
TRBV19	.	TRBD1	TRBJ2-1	TGTGCCAGTAGTGTGCCCGGACAGGCGTACAATGAGCAGTTCTTC	CASSVPGQAYNEQFF
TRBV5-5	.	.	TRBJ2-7	TGTGCCAGCAGCTCGCTCCCGGAGGGGATCAACGAGCAGTACTTC	CASSSLPEGINEQYF
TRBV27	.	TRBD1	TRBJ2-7	TGTGCCAGCAGTGTACAGGGGGCTCGGTACGAGCAGTACTTC	CASSVQGARYEQYF
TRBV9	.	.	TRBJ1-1	TGTGCCAGCAGCCCCGTGGGCAGCATGAACACTGAAGCTTTCTTT	CASSPVGSMNTEAFF
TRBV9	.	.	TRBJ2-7	TGTGCCAGCAGCCCCCGATACGGCTACGAGCAGTACTTC	CASSPRYGYEQYF
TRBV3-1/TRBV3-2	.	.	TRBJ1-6	TGTGCCAGCAGCCAAGGGGGAGTTTCACCCCTCCACTTT	CASSQGGVSPLHF
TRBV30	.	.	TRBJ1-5	TGTGCCTGGAGTGAGGCGGGCCCTAGCAATCAGCCCCAGCATTTT	CAWSEAGPSNQPQHF
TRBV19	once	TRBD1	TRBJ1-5	TGTGCCAGTAGGGACAGGGTAGTTTGGCAGCCCCAGCATTTT	CASRDRVVWQPQHF
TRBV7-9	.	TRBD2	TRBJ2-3	TGTGCCAGCTTACTAGCGGAAAGCACAGATACGCAGTATTTT	CASLLAESTDTQYF
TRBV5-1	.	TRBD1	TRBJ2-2	TGCGCCAGCAGCCTCGCCGGGACAGGGGTCGCCGGGGAGCTGTTTTTT	CASSLAGTGVAGELFF
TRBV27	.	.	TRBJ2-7	TGTGCCAGCAGTTCCCCCGTGGGAGGTCGGGTCGAGCAGTACTTC	CASSSPVGGRVEQYF
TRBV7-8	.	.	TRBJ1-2	TGTGCCAGCAGCTTAGGGGGCCTATCCGGTGGCTACACCTTC	CASSLGGLSGGYTF
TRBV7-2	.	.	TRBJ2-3	TGTGCCAGCACCGTGGGGCACCATACAGATACGCAGTATTTT	CASTVGHHTDTQYF
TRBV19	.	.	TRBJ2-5	TGTGCCAGTAGTTCCCTCGGCTTCAGGGAGACCCAGTACTTC	CASSSLGFRETQYF
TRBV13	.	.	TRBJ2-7	TGTGCCAGCAGCTCATTAGTAGATCGCTACGAGCAGTACTTC	CASSSLVDRYEQYF
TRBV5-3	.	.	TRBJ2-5	TGTGCCAGAAGCTTGGCGACAGGACAGGAGACCCAGTACTTC	CARSLATGQETQYF
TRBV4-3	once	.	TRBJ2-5	TGCGCCAGCAGCCAAGAACGGACAGCTATTTCGAAAGAGACCCAGTACTTC	CASSQERTAISKETQYF